One and the same sample provided the 26 T cell receptor beta chains below, sequenced in a study of T cell responses to AZD1222 COVID-19 vaccine. Repertoires were generated with immunoSEQ multiplex PCR, while TCRdb's copy carries only in-frame clones and drops some. Among 150,000 to 200,000 clones listed, almost 95% were seen once. The source material was peripheral blood, sampled on day 0 of AZD1222 vaccination. The receptors come from an adult in good health.

The rearrangement joins TRBV3-1 (or the pseudogene TRBV3-2) to TRBJ1-6, with TRBD1 identical over 9 bases. Germline lookup yields CDR1 LGHDT and CDR2 YNNKEL (reference sequence). The CDR3 length is 16 residues. Trimming cost V 5 bases and J 9 bases; bases outside gene matches: 11. CDR3 sequence reads: CASSFRLGQGVSPLHF. The DNA for the CDR3 is TGTGCCAGCAGCTTCCGACTGGGACAGGGTGTTTCACCCCTCCACTTT.

J is TRBJ2-7 and V is TRBV12-5, with 11 bases that match TRBD2. V trimming: 1 base; J trimming: 2 bases; junction bases outside the gene matches: 4. The CDR3 runs to 16 residues. The germline V gene encodes CDR1 LGHNT and CDR2 FRNRAP. CDR3: CASGLASSGGTYEQYF. The CDR3 DNA reads as TGTGCTAGTGGTTTGGCCTCTAGCGGGGGGACCTACGAGCAGTACTTC.

This chain links TRBV7-9 with TRBJ2-3; no reliable D call. With 5 bases removed from V and 1 base from J, the gap between germline ends came to 16 bases. There are 16 residues in the CDR3. CDR1 is SEHNR, CDR2 FQNEAQ, per germline (reference sequence). The DNA for the CDR3 is TGTGCCAGCAGCCAGACCCCAGGTTTTGGCACAGATACGCAGTATTTT. Translated, it gives CASSQTPGFGTDTQYF.

The chain has TRBV11-2 and TRBJ1-5; tentatively, D is TRBD1 (6 bases). The CDR3 is 18 residues long. V was trimmed by 1 base and J by 2 bases, leaving 18 bases between them. Germline CDR1 is SGHAT and CDR2 is FQNNGV. In DNA form, the CDR3 reads TGTGCCAGCAGCTTAGCGACTACAGGGATACAAGGCAATCAGCCCCAGCATTTT. This codes for CASSLATTGIQGNQPQHF.

The gene calls are TRBV5-1 and TRBJ2-3, with TRBD2 matching 8 bases. V lost 4 bases and J lost 4; bases outside the gene matches: 8. The CDR3 sequence is 15 residues long. CDR1 is SGHRS, CDR2 YFSETQ, per germline. This CDR3 reads CASSQVSGEADTQYF. DNA for the CDR3: TGCGCCAGCAGCCAAGTTAGCGGGGAGGCAGATACGCAGTATTTT. The whole variable domain, filled in from reference TRBV5-1 and TRBJ2-3, reads KAGVTQTPRYLIKTRGQQVTLSCSPISGHRSVSWYQQTPGQGLQFLFEYFSETQRNKGNFPGRFSGRQFSNSRSEMNVSTLELGDSALYLCASSQVSGEADTQYFGPGTRLTVL.

CDR3 protein: CASSSGQGDTEAFF. The DNA of the CDR3 is TGTGCCAGCAGCTCTGGACAGGGAGACACTGAAGCTTTCTTT. The rearrangement joins TRBV5-4 to TRBJ1-1; 8 nucleotides align to TRBD1. Germline V gene sequence: CDR1 SGHNT, CDR2 YYREEE (reference sequence). CDR3 size: 14 residues. The V gene end was trimmed by 3 bases and the J gene end by 3 bases; junction bases not matched to a gene: 4.

This chain uses TRBV2 with TRBJ1-2; no definite D call. CDR3 length equals 12 residues. Trimming stripped 2 bases from V and 6 bases from J, with 7 bases between. Germline V gene data show CDR1 as SNHLY and CDR2 as FYNNEI. Here the CDR3 reads CASSEYSHGYTF. In nucleotides, the CDR3 is TGTGCCAGCAGTGAATACAGTCATGGCTACACCTTC.

V is TRBV5-4 and J is TRBJ1-4, with 9 bases lining up with TRBD1. The J segment lost 6 bases and the V segment lost 5 bases, leaving 5 bases of the junction unmatched. The CDR3 is made up of 14 amino acids. In germline, CDR1 is SGHNT, CDR2 YYREEE (reference sequence). In DNA form, the CDR3 reads TGTGCCAGCAGTCGACAGGGGGGAGATGAAAAACTGTTTTTT. Translated: CASSRQGGDEKLFF.

The chain uses TRBV4-2 and TRBJ1-2, with 8 bases matching TRBD1. The junction had 4 bases not matched to a gene; V was cut back by 0 bases and J by 4 bases. Germline CDR1 reads LGHNA; CDR2 reads YNFKEQ. This CDR3 comprises 15 residues. This CDR3 is CASSQDPGQAYGYTF. The CDR3 nucleotides read TGTGCCAGCAGCCAAGACCCGGGACAGGCCTATGGCTACACCTTC.

V usage is TRBV9 and J usage is TRBJ2-1; D perhaps matches TRBD2 (7 bases). With 0 bases removed from V and 3 bases from J, the gap between germline ends came to 16 bases. CDR3 size: 17 residues. Germline V lookup: CDR1 SGDLS, CDR2 YYNGEE. The CDR3 here is CASSVDVGGVLYNEQFF. The CDR3 DNA is TGTGCCAGCAGCGTAGATGTAGGGGGGGTACTCTACAATGAGCAGTTCTTC.

The chain employs TRBV19 and TRBJ1-3, with unresolved D. Trimming stripped 4 bases from V and 4 bases from J, with 8 bases between. The CDR3 covers 13 residues. Germline V CDR1 and CDR2: LNHDA, SQIVND (reference sequence). CDR3 in amino acids: CASSTLTGNTIYF. The CDR3 DNA sequence: TGTGCCAGTAGTACCCTGACAGGAAACACCATATATTTT.

The V gene is TRBV12-5, the J gene TRBJ1-1; D is uncertain. The length of the CDR3 is 15 residues. Between the trimmed V and J ends, which lost 5 bases and 4 bases, there was a span of 17 bases. The V gene's germline CDR1 is LGHNT and CDR2 FRNRAP. The CDR3 sequence: CASGPGLFTSTEAFF. CDR3 DNA sequence: TGTGCTAGTGGTCCCGGGCTTTTTACCAGCACTGAAGCTTTCTTT. Based on the CDR3 plus reference TRBV12-5 and TRBJ1-1, the full variable domain is DARVTQTPRHKVTEMGQEVTMRCQPILGHNTVFWYRQTMMQGLELLAYFRNRAPLDDSGMPKDRFSAEMPDATLATLKIQPSEPRDSAVYFCASGPGLFTSTEAFFGQGTRLTVV.

V gene TRBV2 combines with J gene TRBJ1-2, with D unresolved. Trimming took 3 bases from V and 7 from J, leaving 9 bases between them. The germline V gene encodes CDR1 SNHLY and CDR2 FYNNEI. The CDR3 covers 12 residues. In DNA, the CDR3 is TGTGCCAGCAGTGAGAGAGGGATTGGCTACACCTTC. Its translation is CASSERGIGYTF.

The rearrangement uses TRBV5-1 and TRBJ1-4, with TRBD1 identical over 9 bases. Trimming at V came to 4 bases and at J to 3 bases, leaving 4 bases not matched to a gene. Germline CDR1 is SGHRS and CDR2 is YFSETQ. The CDR3 is made up of 15 amino acids. The CDR3, as DNA: TGCGCCAGCAGCCAACAGGGGGCATCTAATGAAAAACTGTTTTTT. This codes for CASSQQGASNEKLFF. The variable domain in full, completed from reference TRBV5-1 and TRBJ1-4, reads KAGVTQTPRYLIKTRGQQVTLSCSPISGHRSVSWYQQTPGQGLQFLFEYFSETQRNKGNFPGRFSGRQFSNSRSEMNVSTLELGDSALYLCASSQQGASNEKLFFGSGTQLSVL.

The chain links TRBV5-1 to TRBJ1-4; no clear D. CDR1 is SGHRS, CDR2 YFSETQ, per germline. V gave up 4 bases and J gave up 15 bases, with 10 bases separating them. CDR3 length equals 10 residues. The CDR3 region has the DNA TGCGCCAGCAGCGAGGAAGGGATGTTTTTT. This gives the protein CASSEEGMFF.

The genes are TRBV11-3 and TRBJ2-7; D remains unclear. Germline values: CDR1 SGHNT, CDR2 YENEEA. Trimming removed 5 bases at V and 0 bases at J, with 11 bases between. The CDR3 length is 14 residues. CDR3 loop: CASSPGDISYEQYF. In nucleotides, the CDR3 is TGTGCCAGCAGCCCTGGGGATATCTCCTACGAGCAGTACTTC. The full variable domain, with the rest looked up from reference TRBV11-3 and TRBJ2-7, is EAGVVQSPRYKIIEKKQPVAFWCNPISGHNTLYWYLQNLGQGPELLIRYENEEAVDDSQLPKDRFSAERLKGVDSTLKIQPAELGDSAVYLCASSPGDISYEQYFGPGTRLTVT.

The CDR3 DNA follows: TGCGCCAGCAGCTTGGGGACAGTGAGTCAGCCCCAGCATTTT. It encodes CASSLGTVSQPQHF. The V call is TRBV5-1, the J call TRBJ1-5, with D possibly being TRBD1 (6 bases). Trimming stripped 0 bases from V and 6 bases from J, with 10 bases between. This CDR3 contains 14 residues. Germline loops: CDR1 SGHRS, CDR2 YFSETQ.

This chain links TRBV28 with TRBJ1-2; weak D call: TRBD1 (6 bases). The CDR3 runs to 15 residues. Trimming removed 7 bases from V and 1 base from J, with 16 bases in between. CDR1 is MDHEN and CDR2 is SYDVKM in the germline V gene. The CDR3 DNA sequence: TGTGCCAGCACATACGGGACATATATTAACTATGGCTACACCTTC. As protein: CASTYGTYINYGYTF.

The CDR3 sequence: CASSLKGVTEAFF. The CDR3 region has the DNA TGTGCCAGCAGCTTGAAGGGGGTAACTGAAGCTTTCTTT. This chain connects TRBV5-6 to TRBJ1-1; tentatively, D is TRBD1 (6 bases). CDR3 length equals 13 residues. Trimming removed 1 base from V and 5 bases from J, with 9 bases in between. Germline CDR1 SGHDT, CDR2 YYEEEE. Full variable domain (missing parts from reference TRBV5-6 and TRBJ1-1): DAGVTQSPTHLIKTRGQQVTLRCSPKSGHDTVSWYQQALGQGPQFIFQYYEEEERQRGNFPDRFSGHQFPNYSSELNVNALLLGDSALYLCASSLKGVTEAFFGQGTRLTVV.

This chain joins TRBV2 and TRBJ2-5; D might be TRBD1 or TRBD2, each matching 5 bases. The CDR3 has 14 amino acids. From germline, CDR1 is SNHLY and CDR2 FYNNEI. With 6 bases removed from V and 3 bases from J, the gap between germline ends came to 14 bases. The CDR3 DNA reads TGTGCCAGCAGGGGACGGTGGACGGAAGAGACCCAGTACTTC. This sequence encodes CASRGRWTEETQYF.

The chain uses TRBV4-1 and TRBJ1-2, with D possibly being TRBD1 (6 bases). This CDR3 is 16 amino acids long. V gave up 3 bases and J gave up 3 bases, with 17 bases separating them. Germline loops: CDR1 MGHRA, CDR2 YSYEKL. The CDR3 here is CASSHIVSGTHYGYTF. Written as DNA, the CDR3 is TGCGCCAGCAGCCACATAGTCTCCGGGACACACTATGGCTACACCTTC.

The chain carries TRBV19 and TRBJ1-2; D gene uncertain. CDR1 and CDR2 from the germline V gene are LNHDA and SQIVND (reference sequence). The CDR3 extends over 12 amino acids. Trimming stripped 7 bases from V and 2 bases from J, with 8 bases between. The CDR3, as DNA: TGTGCCAGTACCCTGGCAAACTATGGCTACACCTTC. As protein: CASTLANYGYTF.

The V gene is TRBV10-3, the J gene TRBJ2-1; the D gene is possibly TRBD1 (6 bases). CDR1 ENHRY and CDR2 SYGVKD come from the germline V gene. V was pared by 3 bases and J by 9 bases, with 9 bases between. The CDR3 totals 12 residues. The CDR3 region has the DNA TGTGCCATCAGTGAAGGGGGTGGTGAGCAGTTCTTC. Amino acid sequence: CAISEGGGEQFF.

The chain has TRBV12-3 or TRBV12-4 and TRBJ2-7; D is uncertain. Trimming pared 1 base from V and 12 bases from J, leaving 10 bases between. The CDR3 has 11 residues. The DNA of the CDR3 is TGTGCCAGCAGTTTAGGTCAGAAAAGGTACTTC. Translating it yields CASSLGQKRYF.

V is TRBV11-2 and J is TRBJ1-2, with TRBD1 as a possible D gene (5 bases). Germline CDR1 and CDR2: SGHAT and FQNNGV. This CDR3 region has 16 residues. Trimming removed 5 bases at V and 3 bases at J, with 19 bases between. The CDR3 region has the DNA TGTGCCAGCAGCAAAGGCGGCAGTATGGGGGACTATGGCTACACCTTC. This encodes CASSKGGSMGDYGYTF. Looking up the rest from reference TRBV11-2 and TRBJ1-2 gives the full variable domain: EAGVAQSPRYKIIEKRQSVAFWCNPISGHATLYWYQQILGQGPKLLIQFQNNGVVDDSQLPKDRFSAERLKGVDSTLKIQPAKLEDSAVYLCASSKGGSMGDYGYTFGSGTRLTVV.

On this clone: Other DNA sequences in the sample encode the same CDR3. The chain employs TRBV5-1 and TRBJ2-7, with TRBD1 matching over 7 bases. CDR1 SGHRS and CDR2 YFSETQ come from the germline V gene. The CDR3 has 14 amino acids. Losses at the gene ends were 0 bases for V and 1 base for J; bases not matched to a gene: 1. DNA of the CDR3: TGCGCCAGCAGCTTGGGACAGGGTTCCTACGAGCAGTACTTC. Translation gives CASSLGQGSYEQYF.